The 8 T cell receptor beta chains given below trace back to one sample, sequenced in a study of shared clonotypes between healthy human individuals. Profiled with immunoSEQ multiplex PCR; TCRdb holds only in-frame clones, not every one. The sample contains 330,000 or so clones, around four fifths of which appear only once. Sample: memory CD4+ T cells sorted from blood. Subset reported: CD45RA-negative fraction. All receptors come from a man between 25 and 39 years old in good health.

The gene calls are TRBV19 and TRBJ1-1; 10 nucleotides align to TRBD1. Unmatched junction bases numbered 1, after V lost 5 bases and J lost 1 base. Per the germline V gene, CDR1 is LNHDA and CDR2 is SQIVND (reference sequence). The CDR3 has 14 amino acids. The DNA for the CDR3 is TGTGCCAGTAGTCGACAGGGGGCGAACACTGAAGCTTTCTTT. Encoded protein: CASSRQGANTEAFF.

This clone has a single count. Here the CDR3 DNA reads TGTGCCAGCTCACCACAGGGATTCCAAGAGACCCAGTACTTC. This gives the protein CASSPQGFQETQYF. This rearrangement joins TRBV18 to TRBJ2-5; D remains ambiguous. V was shortened by 1 base and J by 1 base, with 7 bases between the two germline ends. Germline V lookup: CDR1 KGHSH, CDR2 LQKENI. CDR3 length equals 14 residues.

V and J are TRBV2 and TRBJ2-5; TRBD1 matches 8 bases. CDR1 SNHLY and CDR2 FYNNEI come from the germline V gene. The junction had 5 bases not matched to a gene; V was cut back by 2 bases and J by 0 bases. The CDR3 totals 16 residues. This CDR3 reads CASSEPGQGDQETQYF. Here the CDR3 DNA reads TGTGCCAGCAGTGAACCAGGACAGGGCGACCAAGAGACCCAGTACTTC.

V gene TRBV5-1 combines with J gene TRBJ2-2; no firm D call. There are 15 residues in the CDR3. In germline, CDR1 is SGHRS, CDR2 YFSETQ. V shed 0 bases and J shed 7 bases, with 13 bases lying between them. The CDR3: CASSLEGFRFGELFF. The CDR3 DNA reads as TGCGCCAGCAGCTTGGAAGGTTTCAGGTTCGGGGAGCTGTTTTTT.

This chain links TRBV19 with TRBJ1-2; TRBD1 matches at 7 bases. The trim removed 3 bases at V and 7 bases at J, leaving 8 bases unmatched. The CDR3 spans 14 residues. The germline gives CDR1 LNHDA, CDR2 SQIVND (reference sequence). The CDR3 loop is CASSITDRDSGYTF. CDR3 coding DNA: TGTGCCAGTAGTATTACCGACAGGGACAGTGGCTACACCTTC.

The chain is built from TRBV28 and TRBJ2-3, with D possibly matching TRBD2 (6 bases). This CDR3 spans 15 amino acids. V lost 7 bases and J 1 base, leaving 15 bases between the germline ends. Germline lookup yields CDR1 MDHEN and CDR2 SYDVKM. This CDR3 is CASTSREWGTDTQYF. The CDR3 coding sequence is TGTGCCAGCACCTCCCGGGAGTGGGGCACAGATACGCAGTATTTT.

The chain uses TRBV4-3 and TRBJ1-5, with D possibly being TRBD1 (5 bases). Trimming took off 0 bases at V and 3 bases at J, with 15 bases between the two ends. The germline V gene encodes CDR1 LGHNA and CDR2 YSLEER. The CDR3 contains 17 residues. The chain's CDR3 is CASSQDLSREYNQPQHF. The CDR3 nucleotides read TGCGCCAGCAGCCAAGATCTAAGCAGGGAGTACAATCAGCCCCAGCATTTT.

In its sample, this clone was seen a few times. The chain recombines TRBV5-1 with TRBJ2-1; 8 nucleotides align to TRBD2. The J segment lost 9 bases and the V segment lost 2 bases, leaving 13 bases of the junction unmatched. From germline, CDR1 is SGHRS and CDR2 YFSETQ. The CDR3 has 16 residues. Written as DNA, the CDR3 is TGCGCCAGCAGCTTAGGAGCGGGAGTTTCTGGCAGTGAGCAGTTCTTC. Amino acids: CASSLGAGVSGSEQFF.